Following are 5 T cell receptor beta chains from one sample sequenced in a study of shared clonotypes between healthy human individuals. The data were produced by immunoSEQ multiplex PCR, yet TCRdb's version contains in-frame clones alone and is incomplete. There are some 1 million clones in the sample; 60% to 80% occur only once, and approximately 1.5% lies in the top ten. Specimen: memory CD4+ T cells sorted from blood. The subset: CD45RA-negative fraction. The receptor source for this set is a man aged 18-30 years in good health.

The genes are TRBV5-6 and TRBJ2-2; D is unresolved. This CDR3 region has 15 residues. From germline, CDR1 is SGHDT and CDR2 YYEEEE. Deletions cut 7 bases from V and 0 bases from J, with 13 bases between. The CDR3 DNA follows: TGTGCCAGCGGGAACCTTGGGCCGAACACCGGGGAGCTGTTTTTT. It is translated as CASGNLGPNTGELFF.

The V and J genes are TRBV14 and TRBJ2-1; D perhaps matches TRBD1 (6 bases). The CDR3 has 13 amino acids. Per germline, CDR1 SGHDN and CDR2 FVKESK. Trimming stripped 1 base from V and 9 bases from J, with 10 bases between. Here the CDR3 reads CASSQVTGTEQFF. CDR3 sequence (DNA): TGTGCCAGCAGCCAAGTTACAGGGACTGAGCAGTTCTTC.

The V call is TRBV30, the J call TRBJ2-1; 9 bases are shared with TRBD2. The V and J ends lost 3 bases and 4 bases, in that order; junction bases with no gene match: 10. The CDR3 has 16 residues. Germline V CDR1 and CDR2: GTSNPN, SVGIG (reference sequence). CDR3 DNA sequence: TGTGCCTGGAGCCCGAAGACTAGCGGAGCTTACAATGAGCAGTTCTTC. Translated: CAWSPKTSGAYNEQFF.

The V call is TRBV15, the J call TRBJ2-2, with no clear D. V was cut by 4 bases and J by 1 base, with 7 bases left in between. From germline, CDR1 is LNHNV and CDR2 YYDKDF (reference sequence). The CDR3 spans 14 residues. In nucleotides, the CDR3 is TGTGCCACCAGCACCCGACAGAACACCGGGGAGCTGTTTTTT. It specifies CATSTRQNTGELFF. Combining the CDR3 with reference TRBV15 and TRBJ2-2 gives the whole variable domain DAMVIQNPRYQVTQFGKPVTLSCSQTLNHNVMYWYQQKSSQAPKLLFHYYDKDFNNEADTPDNFQSRRPNTSFCFLDIRSPGLGDTAMYLCATSTRQNTGELFFGEGSRLTVL.

This chain connects TRBV18 to TRBJ2-7, with 13 bases identical to TRBD2. V lost 1 base to trimming and J lost 2 bases; unmatched junction nucleotides: 8. CDR1 is KGHSH, CDR2 LQKENI, per germline. The CDR3 has 18 residues. The CDR3 sequence: CASSPRTSGSAPTYEQYF. In DNA form, the CDR3 reads TGTGCCAGCTCACCACGGACTAGCGGGAGTGCCCCTACCTACGAGCAGTACTTC.